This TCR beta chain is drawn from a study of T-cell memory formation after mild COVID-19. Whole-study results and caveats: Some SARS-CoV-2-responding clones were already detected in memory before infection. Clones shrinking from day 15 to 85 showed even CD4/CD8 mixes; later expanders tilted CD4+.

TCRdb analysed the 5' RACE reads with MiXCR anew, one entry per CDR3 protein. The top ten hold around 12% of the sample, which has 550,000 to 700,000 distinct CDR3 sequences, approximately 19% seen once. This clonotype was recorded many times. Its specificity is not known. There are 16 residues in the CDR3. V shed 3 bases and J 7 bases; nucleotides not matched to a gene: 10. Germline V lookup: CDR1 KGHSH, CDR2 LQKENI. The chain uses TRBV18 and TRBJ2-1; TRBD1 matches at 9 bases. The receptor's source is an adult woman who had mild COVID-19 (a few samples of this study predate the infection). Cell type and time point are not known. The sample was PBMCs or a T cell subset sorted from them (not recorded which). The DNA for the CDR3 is TGTGCCAGCTCACCGTCATCCGGGACAGGGAGGAATGAGCAGTTCTTC. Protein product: CASSPSSGTGRNEQFF.